The TCR beta chain described here comes from a study of T cells in Graves' hyperthyroidism and ophthalmopathy. Germline CDR1 is MNHNS and CDR2 is SASEGT. The V gene end was trimmed by 7 bases and the J gene end by 5 bases; junction bases not matched to a gene: 5. The CDR3 is 13 amino acids. Researchers amplified the TCR beta CDR3 regions from RNA transcripts. TCR CDR3 underwent first-round RT-PCR with the HTBI primer set. Each CDR3 protein is one row after TCRdb ran MiXCR on the multiplex PCR reads. The table has more than 300,000 distinct CDR3 sequences, about 18% seen once. The diagnostic basis comprised clinical symptoms, serum thyroxine and TRAb, thyroid ultrasound and orbital computed tomography. This clonotype was counted only a few times.

The sequencing sample was made of blood. The chain has TRBV6-1 and TRBJ2-5, with TRBD2 identical over 9 bases. The clonotype was recovered from a young man with Graves' ophthalmopathy. CDR3 sequence reads: CASKSGGWETQYF. The CDR3 region has the DNA TGTGCCAGCAAGAGCGGGGGGTGGGAGACCCAGTACTTC.